The 27 T cell receptor beta chains presented below share a single source sample, sequenced in a study of T cells in Graves' hyperthyroidism and ophthalmopathy. Researchers amplified the TCR beta CDR3 regions from RNA transcripts. A first-round RT-PCR of the TCR CDR3 used the HTBI primer set. Each CDR3 protein gets one entry after TCRdb re-called the multiplex PCR reads with MiXCR. The sample shows about 360,000 distinct CDR3 sequences, roughly 13% of them seen only once. Input material: blood. Source of these receptors: a man aged 30 to 39 with Graves' hyperthyroidism that later progressed to Graves' ophthalmopathy.

In this sample, this clonotype turned up many times. The rearrangement uses TRBV28 and TRBJ1-6, with 9 bases matching TRBD1. Looked up from germline, CDR1 is MDHEN and CDR2 is SYDVKM. V was pared by 5 bases and J by 7 bases, with 6 bases of the junction left unmatched. The CDR3 has 15 amino acids. In DNA, the CDR3 is TGTGCCAGCAGTAGCCTGACAGGGGGAAATTCACCCCTCCACTTT. It is translated as CASSSLTGGNSPLHF.

This clonotype was seen at least ten times. The J gene is TRBJ2-7, the V gene TRBV7-9, with TRBD1 matching over 8 bases. Germline V gives CDR1 SEHNR, CDR2 FQNEAQ (reference sequence). CDR3 size: 13 residues. Germline trimming cut 4 bases from V and 4 bases from J; bases unmatched to any gene: 3. The CDR3, as DNA: TGTGCCAGCAGCTCCCAGGGGGCATACGAGCAGTACTTC. Encoded protein: CASSSQGAYEQYF.

The V gene is TRBV11-2, the J gene TRBJ2-2, with 10 bases lining up with TRBD1. This CDR3 spans 16 amino acids. Germline values: CDR1 SGHAT, CDR2 FQNNGV. The junction had 2 bases not matched to a gene; V was cut back by 1 base and J by 3 bases. The chain's CDR3 is CASSLGQGADTGELFF. CDR3 in DNA: TGTGCCAGCAGCTTAGGACAGGGGGCGGACACCGGGGAGCTGTTTTTT.

There are many counts of this clonotype. The CDR3, as DNA: TGCAGTGCCGGGCAGGTCTCCTACAATGAGCAGTTCTTC. Translation: CSAGQVSYNEQFF. This rearrangement joins TRBV20-1 to TRBJ2-1, with D hard to call. The CDR3 consists of 13 residues. The germline gives CDR1 DFQATT, CDR2 SNEGSKA (reference sequence). V shed 6 bases and J shed 0 bases, with 9 bases lying between them.

This clonotype was detected a few times. The V and J genes are TRBV5-5 and TRBJ2-1, with TRBD1 identical over 7 bases. Germline CDR1 reads SGHKS; CDR2 reads YYEKEE (reference sequence). The CDR3 totals 16 residues. Unmatched junction bases numbered 9, after V lost 0 bases and J lost 6 bases. The CDR3 bases are TGTGCCAGCAGCTTGGGGGGGCGACAGGGTACCAATGAGCAGTTCTTC. Its translation: CASSLGGRQGTNEQFF.

In its sample, this clonotype was seen many times. V gene TRBV2 combines with J gene TRBJ1-5, with D maybe TRBD1 (5 bases). The CDR3 is 15 residues long. Germline values: CDR1 SNHLY, CDR2 FYNNEI. V lost 4 bases and J lost 1, with 11 bases in between. The CDR3 DNA reads TGTGCCAGCAGTGCCTTCGGGGGGAGCAATCAGCCCCAGCATTTT. Its translation is CASSAFGGSNQPQHF.

The gene calls are TRBV12-5 and TRBJ2-4; 10 bases match TRBD1. The germline V gene encodes CDR1 LGHNT and CDR2 FRNRAP. CDR3 size: 14 residues. The V gene end was trimmed by 3 bases and the J gene end by 8 bases; junction bases not matched to a gene: 4. CDR3 loop: CASGLGGTGDIQYF. The CDR3 DNA follows: TGTGCTAGTGGTTTAGGAGGGACAGGGGACATTCAGTACTTC.

V and J are TRBV12-3 or TRBV12-4 and TRBJ2-5, with 7 bases fitting TRBD1. Trimming at V came to 7 bases and at J to 6 bases, leaving 8 bases not matched to a gene. The CDR3 is 13 amino acids. The CDR3 loop reads CASTPGGVQTQYF. The CDR3 coding sequence is TGTGCCAGCACCCCAGGGGGAGTACAGACCCAGTACTTC.

This clonotype was seen repeatedly, ten times or more. The CDR3 DNA sequence: TGTGCCAGCAGTACTACAGGTAGCAATCAGCCCCAGCATTTT. Amino acid sequence: CASSTTGSNQPQHF. The J gene is TRBJ1-5, the V gene TRBV25-1; D is perhaps TRBD1 (5 bases). Looked up from germline, CDR1 is MGHDK and CDR2 is SYGVNS. Trimming cost V 5 bases and J 0 bases, with 8 bases left between them. CDR3 size: 14 residues. The complete variable domain, with remaining parts taken from reference TRBV25-1 and TRBJ1-5, reads EADIYQTPRYLVIGTGKKITLECSQTMGHDKMYWYQQDPGMELHLIHYSYGVNSTEKGDLSSESTVSRIRTEHFPLTLESARPSHTSQYLCASSTTGSNQPQHFGDGTRLSIL.

This clonotype was seen ten or more times. The chain couples TRBV5-1 to TRBJ2-3; 7 bases match TRBD1. V shed 4 bases and J 3 bases; nucleotides not matched to a gene: 5. CDR1 and CDR2 (germline): SGHRS, YFSETQ. There are 14 residues in the CDR3. The DNA for the CDR3 is TGCGCCAGCAGCGTACAGGGGACGACAGATACGCAGTATTTT. Protein sequence: CASSVQGTTDTQYF.

This clonotype was detected a few times. V usage is TRBV2 and J usage is TRBJ1-1, with a tentative D call TRBD1 (5 bases). This CDR3 is built from 16 residues. V lost 1 base and J 0 bases, leaving 12 bases between the germline ends. Germline V lookup: CDR1 SNHLY, CDR2 FYNNEI. The CDR3 coding sequence is TGTGCCAGCAGTGAAGGGGGCGCGATTATGAACACTGAAGCTTTCTTT. Its translation: CASSEGGAIMNTEAFF.

This clonotype was seen a few times. The V and J genes are TRBV7-9 and TRBJ2-7; perhaps TRBD1 as D (7 bases). V was cut by 7 bases and J by 7 bases, with 17 bases left in between. The CDR3 consists of 13 residues. Germline CDR1 reads SEHNR; CDR2 reads FQNEAQ (reference sequence). The CDR3: CASTPPAGGEQYF. Here the CDR3 DNA reads TGTGCCAGCACCCCCCCCGCAGGGGGGGAGCAGTACTTC.

This clonotype was recorded many times. This rearrangement joins TRBV18 to TRBJ2-3; a possible D gene is TRBD1 (5 bases). V lost 0 bases to trimming and J lost 2 bases, with 9 bases between them. The CDR3 contains 15 residues. Germline lookup yields CDR1 KGHSH and CDR2 LQKENI. The CDR3 reads CASSPPPGNTDTQYF. The CDR3 DNA follows: TGTGCCAGCTCACCACCCCCAGGGAACACAGATACGCAGTATTTT.

Many counts were recorded for this clonotype. The chain is built from TRBV6-1 and TRBJ1-5, with D unclear. Between the trimmed V and J ends, which lost 5 bases and 5 bases, there was a span of 13 bases. Germline lookup yields CDR1 MNHNS and CDR2 SASEGT. The CDR3 runs to 14 residues. As DNA, the CDR3 is TGTGCCAGCAGTCTTGGGCGCAGCTATCAGCCCCAGCATTTT. This sequence encodes CASSLGRSYQPQHF.

This clonotype was recorded at least ten times. The gene calls are TRBV7-2 and TRBJ1-2, with TRBD1 identical over 7 bases. CDR1 and CDR2 from the germline V gene are SGHTA and FQGNSA. The V and J ends lost 4 bases and 1 base, in that order; junction bases with no gene match: 6. The CDR3 consists of 15 residues. The CDR3 bases are TGTGCCAGCAGCTCGGCTCGGGACAGTAACTATGGCTACACCTTC. Residues: CASSSARDSNYGYTF.

This rearrangement joins TRBV2 to TRBJ2-2, with TRBD2 matching over 12 bases. The CDR3 is 17 amino acids. The germline gives CDR1 SNHLY, CDR2 FYNNEI. The trim removed 6 bases at V and 1 base at J, leaving 6 bases unmatched. This CDR3 is CASSSRGLAGNTGELFF. The CDR3 nucleotides read TGTGCCAGCAGCTCAAGGGGACTAGCGGGGAACACCGGGGAGCTGTTTTTT.

The rearrangement uses TRBV6-1 and TRBJ2-5, with TRBD1 matching 10 bases. This CDR3 has 17 amino acids. The V gene's germline CDR1 is MNHNS and CDR2 SASEGT. The J segment lost 4 bases and the V segment lost 2 bases, leaving 10 bases of the junction unmatched. The CDR3 DNA follows: TGTGCCAGCAGTGAAACCCCGGGACAGGGGTTTCGAGAGACCCAGTACTTC. Its translation: CASSETPGQGFRETQYF.

A word on this clonotype: A single base separates this from a much larger clone, so it may be a read error. The J gene is TRBJ1-2, the V gene TRBV7-8; 8 positions agree with TRBD1. The CDR3 consists of 14 residues. Germline V gene lookup returns CDR1 SGHVS and CDR2 FQNEAQ. The CDR3 here is CASSLNRGVYGYSF. CDR3 nucleotide sequence: TGTGCCAGCAGCTTGAACAGGGGGGTCTATGGCTACAGCTTC.

As concerns this clonotype: This could be a read error, since a much larger clone is one nucleotide away. This chain links TRBV27 with TRBJ1-5; the D gene is possibly TRBD1 (5 bases). V lost 4 bases and J lost 5, with 12 bases in between. Germline V gives CDR1 MNHEY, CDR2 SMNVEV (reference sequence). The CDR3 loop spans 14 amino acids. The CDR3 DNA reads as TGTGCCAGCAGTTGGGACGCCTACGATCAGCCCCAGCATTTT. Amino acids: CASSWDAYDQPQHF.

V usage is TRBV20-1 and J usage is TRBJ1-6; TRBD1 aligns across 9 bases. Per germline, CDR1 DFQATT and CDR2 SNEGSKA (reference sequence). This CDR3 spans 13 amino acids. Trimming at V came to 5 bases and at J to 9 bases, leaving 5 bases not matched to a gene. CDR3 in amino acids: CSAAGTGSSPLHF. The CDR3 DNA reads as TGCAGTGCTGCCGGGACAGGGAGTTCACCCCTCCACTTT.

This clonotype appeared many times. V is TRBV30 and J is TRBJ1-4; D uncertain. Deletions cut 1 base from V and 4 bases from J, with 13 bases between. This CDR3 comprises 15 residues. Germline V lookup: CDR1 GTSNPN, CDR2 SVGIG (reference sequence). The CDR3 sequence: CAWSAAGGFNEKLFF. As DNA, the CDR3 is TGTGCCTGGAGTGCCGCGGGAGGCTTTAATGAAAAACTGTTTTTT.

Concerning this clonotype: A much bigger clone sits one base away, suggesting this may be a read error. A read error is likely, as this CDR3 ends without the conserved phenylalanine or tryptophan. The chain employs TRBV7-3 and TRBJ2-7, with D uncertain. The V gene's germline CDR1 is SGHTA and CDR2 FQGTGA. V lost 3 bases to trimming and J lost 2 bases, with 11 bases between them. CDR3 size: 14 residues. CDR3 amino acids: CASSLFPGTYEQYS. CDR3 in DNA: TGTGCCAGCAGCTTGTTCCCAGGAACCTACGAGCAGTACTCC.

About this clonotype itself: A much larger clone lies one base from this, so it may be a read error. The chain employs TRBV5-5 and TRBJ2-7; the D is unclear. This CDR3 spans 15 amino acids. The germline V and J ends were trimmed by 4 bases and 3 bases, with 17 bases remaining between them. Germline CDR1 SGHKS, CDR2 YYEKEE (reference sequence). In nucleotides, the CDR3 is TGTGCCAGCAGCCCAGGACCCGACTGCGTCTACGAGCAGTACTTC. This codes for CASSPGPDCVYEQYF.

In its sample, this clonotype was seen many times. This chain joins TRBV20-1 and TRBJ2-1; 12 nucleotides match TRBD2. There are 13 residues in the CDR3. Per the germline V gene, CDR1 is DFQATT and CDR2 is SNEGSKA (reference sequence). V shed 4 bases, J shed 6 bases, and the junction held 1 base outside the gene matches. The CDR3 loop is CSATSGGVNEQFF. The CDR3 nucleotides read TGCAGTGCTACTAGCGGGGGGGTCAATGAGCAGTTCTTC.

The CDR3 DNA sequence: TGCGCCAGCAGACCCCGGGACAGTCCCTACGAGCAGTACTTC. As protein: CASRPRDSPYEQYF. The chain employs TRBV5-1 and TRBJ2-7; 7 bases map to TRBD1. V gave up 5 bases and J gave up 2 bases; unmatched junction bases: 7. The CDR3 runs to 14 residues. Germline V gives CDR1 SGHRS, CDR2 YFSETQ.

This clonotype has a handful of counts. The chain employs TRBV3-1 and TRBJ2-5; TRBD2 might be the D (6 bases). The CDR3 is 17 amino acids. Between the trimmed V and J ends, which lost 6 bases and 1 base, there was a span of 21 bases. The germline V gene has CDR1 LGHDT and CDR2 YNNKEL (reference sequence). CDR3 DNA: TGTGCCAGCAGTCCCCCTGGGGTAGCGGATTTCCAAGAGACCCAGTACTTC. The encoded protein is CASSPPGVADFQETQYF.

Many counts were recorded for this clonotype. V is TRBV7-2 and J is TRBJ2-5, with no clear D. Germline CDR1 and CDR2: SGHTA and FQGNSA. This CDR3 spans 14 amino acids. V was shortened by 2 bases and J by 7 bases, with 14 bases between the two germline ends. Written as DNA, the CDR3 is TGTGCCAGCAGCTTATCCCCCGATTTAGCGACCCAGTACTTC. The encoded protein is CASSLSPDLATQYF.